This TCR beta chain emerged from a study of beta chain features in type 1 diabetes. At the level of the study: Healthy donors, compared against patients, showed similar age, gender and cell yields.

The whole isolated RNA underwent reverse transcription, so sequencing captured expressed TCRB transcripts. Sequencing used immunoSEQ multiplex PCR; TCRdb keeps in-frame clones, though not all of them. The data contain 200,000 to 300,000 clones, approximately 11% of them singletons. This clone has a handful of counts. Its antigen is currently unknown. Overall study findings and caveats: Researchers report that Type 1 diabetes patients had moderately but significantly shorter TCRB CDR3s across all four CD4+ subsets. When VDJ junctions were examined, type 1 diabetes patients showed fewer insertions and more deletions. The naive, central memory and Treg TCRB repertoires showed an apparent similarity that was greater among patients than among healthy donors. PCR could preferentially amplify shorter templates, alike in patients and controls.

CDR1 is SGHAT and CDR2 is FQNNGV in the germline V gene. The CDR3 spans 14 residues. Trimming took 11 bases from V and 7 from J; bases not matched to a gene: 15. This clonotype originated in a man aged 25 to 40 with type 1 diabetes. V usage is TRBV11-2 and J usage is TRBJ2-7, with 9 bases lining up with TRBD2. Sequenced input: naive CD4+ T cells from blood. The CDR3 DNA is TGTGCCTCTTCGGTTAGCGGGGGATCGGGGGAGCAGTACTTC. This sequence encodes CASSVSGGSGEQYF.